These 11 T cell receptor beta chains originate from one sample sequenced in a study of cytomegalovirus exposure and HLA in healthy donors. It was with 60 Vbeta and 13 Jbeta primers that the PCR ran. The assay was immunoSEQ multiplex PCR, and TCRdb's table has in-frame clones only and misses some. The sample includes around 180,000 clones, around 82% of them seen just once. The sample consisted of PBMCs. Source of these receptors: a man aged 40-50 years in good health and CMV-seronegative.

This clone was recorded once. J is TRBJ2-7 and V is TRBV6-5; tentatively, D is TRBD2 (5 bases). The CDR3 extends over 15 amino acids. CDR1 MNHEY and CDR2 SVGAGI come from the germline V gene. Trimming shortened V by 2 bases and J by 6 bases, and 17 bases separated the two germline ends. CDR3: CASSYPEGRFVEQYF. CDR3 coding DNA: TGTGCCAGCAGTTACCCCGAGGGCCGATTTGTCGAGCAGTACTTC.

The rearrangement joins TRBV13 to TRBJ2-3; TRBD1 is a possible D gene (5 bases). The V gene lost 3 bases and the J gene lost 10 bases, with 8 bases spanning the gap. The CDR3 runs 11 residues. In germline, CDR1 is PRHDT, CDR2 FYEKMQ (reference sequence). CDR3: CASSFRDAQYF. CDR3 nucleotide sequence: TGTGCCAGCAGCTTCAGGGATGCGCAGTATTTT.

The chain has TRBV7-9 and TRBJ2-1; tentatively, D is TRBD1 (5 bases). Looked up from germline, CDR1 is SEHNR and CDR2 is FQNEAQ (reference sequence). This CDR3 spans 13 amino acids. V was shortened by 6 bases and J by 1 base, with 7 bases between the two germline ends. The CDR3 region is CASRRQSYNEQFF. The CDR3 bases are TGTGCCAGCAGAAGACAGTCCTACAATGAGCAGTTCTTC.

This clone appeared a single time. The gene calls are TRBV6-5 and TRBJ1-1; D not resolved. In germline, CDR1 is MNHEY, CDR2 SVGAGI. Deletions cut 6 bases from V and 2 bases from J, with 13 bases between. The CDR3 is made up of 14 amino acids. CDR3 coding DNA: TGTGCCAGCAGACTTATCCCTGGTAACACTGAAGCTTTCTTT. Amino acids: CASRLIPGNTEAFF.

J is TRBJ2-7 and V is TRBV27; 7 bases fit TRBD2. The germline gives CDR1 MNHEY, CDR2 SMNVEV (reference sequence). The trim removed 2 bases at V and 6 bases at J, leaving 7 bases unmatched. CDR3 length: 14 amino acids. The chain's CDR3 is CASSLTAGAGEQYF. The CDR3 nucleotides read TGTGCCAGCAGTTTAACGGCGGGAGCGGGCGAGCAGTACTTC.

For the CDR3, the DNA is TGTGCCAGCAGTTTGGGGGGGCGTCGGACCGGGGAGCTGTTTTTT. This gives the protein CASSLGGRRTGELFF. This chain joins TRBV28 and TRBJ2-2; weak D call: TRBD2 (7 bases). V lost 3 bases and J lost 5, with 13 bases in between. Per germline, CDR1 MDHEN and CDR2 SYDVKM. The CDR3 consists of 15 residues.

The chain employs TRBV5-4 and TRBJ1-6; TRBD1 might be the D (5 bases). Germline CDR1 SGHNT, CDR2 YYREEE (reference sequence). The CDR3 has 16 residues. Trimming cost V 3 bases and J 1 base, with 11 bases left between them. CDR3 bases: TGTGCCAGCAGCTCCGTGGGGGGGTCCTATAATTCACCCCTCCACTTT. Translation gives CASSSVGGSYNSPLHF. Drawing the rest from reference TRBV5-4 and TRBJ1-6, the complete variable domain is ETGVTQSPTHLIKTRGQQVTLRCSSQSGHNTVSWYQQALGQGPQFIFQYYREEENGRGNFPPRFSGLQFPNYSSELNVNALELDDSALYLCASSSVGGSYNSPLHFGNGTRLTVT.

The V call is TRBV7-9, the J call TRBJ2-3, with D possibly matching TRBD1 (6 bases). The germline V gene has CDR1 SEHNR and CDR2 FQNEAQ (reference sequence). CDR3 length: 12 residues. V lost 10 bases to trimming and J lost 4 bases, with 12 bases between them. CDR3 sequence reads: CATRGTSDTQYF. The CDR3 DNA reads as TGTGCCACTAGGGGGACCTCAGATACGCAGTATTTT. Looking up the rest from reference TRBV7-9 and TRBJ2-3 gives the full variable domain: DTGVSQNPRHKITKRGQNVTFRCDPISEHNRLYWYRQTLGQGPEFLTYFQNEAQLEKSRLLSDRFSAERPKGSFSTLEIQRTEQGDSAMYLCATRGTSDTQYFGPGTRLTVL.

This clone was seen just once. The V call is TRBV25-1, the J call TRBJ2-1; the D is unclear. Germline V gene data show CDR1 as MGHDK and CDR2 as SYGVNS. The V end lost 4 bases, the J end lost 10 bases, and 17 bases lay between the germline ends. The length of the CDR3 is 14 residues. CDR3 sequence reads: CASSGGWSSREQFF. CDR3 in DNA: TGTGCCAGCAGTGGCGGCTGGAGCTCGAGGGAGCAGTTCTTC.

The chain couples TRBV10-3 to TRBJ1-2, with 10 bases matching TRBD1. Trimming took 10 bases from V and 4 from J; bases not matched to a gene: 15. CDR1 and CDR2 (germline): ENHRY, SYGVKD. CDR3 length: 16 residues. CDR3 amino acids: CATSPGTGVVGYGYTF. The CDR3 DNA sequence: TGTGCCACCTCCCCGGGGACAGGGGTTGTCGGCTATGGCTACACCTTC.

The J gene is TRBJ1-1, the V gene TRBV9, with no clear D. CDR1 SGDLS and CDR2 YYNGEE come from the germline V gene. V lost 8 bases to trimming and J lost 0 bases, with 8 bases between them. This CDR3 spans 12 amino acids. CDR3 sequence reads: CASGGVNTEAFF. CDR3 in DNA: TGTGCCAGTGGCGGCGTGAACACTGAAGCTTTCTTT.